The present TCR beta chain was sequenced within a study of blood T cell repertoires in COVID-19. Overall study: There were acute and convalescent COVID-19 samples, and they came from the United States, Italy and Spain.

CDR1 MNHEY and CDR2 SVGAGI come from the germline V gene. The V end lost 4 bases, the J end lost 6 bases, and 10 bases lay between the germline ends. The CDR3 is 13 amino acids. The table came from immunoSEQ multiplex PCR; TCRdb's copy has only in-frame clones and leaves some out. The data contain some 170,000 clones, roughly 84% of them singletons. Source material: peripheral blood. The chain couples TRBV6-5 to TRBJ1-5, with D perhaps matching TRBD1 (5 bases). The clonotype comes from a woman older than 75 with active or convalescent COVID-19. The CDR3 protein is CASSFRGGQPQHF. The CDR3 DNA is TGTGCCAGCAGTTTTCGGGGGGGTCAGCCCCAGCATTTT.